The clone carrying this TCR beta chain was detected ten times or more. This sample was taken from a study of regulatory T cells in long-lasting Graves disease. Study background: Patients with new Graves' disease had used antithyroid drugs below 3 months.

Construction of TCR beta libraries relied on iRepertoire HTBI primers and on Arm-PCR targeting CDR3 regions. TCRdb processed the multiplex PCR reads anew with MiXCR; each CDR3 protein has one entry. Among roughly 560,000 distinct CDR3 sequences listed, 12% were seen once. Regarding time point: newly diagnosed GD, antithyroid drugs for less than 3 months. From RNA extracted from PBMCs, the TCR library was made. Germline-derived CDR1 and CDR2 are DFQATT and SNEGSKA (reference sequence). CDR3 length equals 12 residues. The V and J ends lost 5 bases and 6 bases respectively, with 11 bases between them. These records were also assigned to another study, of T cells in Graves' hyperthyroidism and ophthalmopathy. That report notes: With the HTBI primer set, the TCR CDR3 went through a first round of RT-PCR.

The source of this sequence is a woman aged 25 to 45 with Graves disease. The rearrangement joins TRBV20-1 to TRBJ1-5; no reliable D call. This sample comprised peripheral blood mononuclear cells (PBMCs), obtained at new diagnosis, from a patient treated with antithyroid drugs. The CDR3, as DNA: TGCAGTGCTGCAGGAGGAAGTCAGCCCCAGCATTTT. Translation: CSAAGGSQPQHF.